This TCR beta chain was documented in a study of vaccination and CD4 T cells after COVID-19 (dated by TCRdb to between 2021 and 2024). Some background on the complete study: SARS-CoV-2 positivity had been established in the convalescent patients by nasal swab PCR, and mild disease was recorded in several of these patients and severe disease in one. Post-vaccine blood samples were collected a median of approximately 72 days after the second vaccine dose, ranging from about 13 to 241 days. The spike-specific CD4+ TCR repertoire was compared before and after mRNA vaccination in approximately ten COVID-19 convalescent patients and a handful of infection-naive healthy vaccine recipients. As controls, cultures received a CEFX viral epitope pool (the positive control), an HIV-1 Nef peptide pool (the negative control), or no peptide at all. The convalescent cohort included six males and four females, with two Hispanic individuals, seven Caucasians, two Asians and one multiracial person. Culture stimuli were overlapping spike peptide pools from SARS-CoV-2 and from the common cold coronaviruses HCoV-NL63, HCoV-OC43 and HCoV-229E. Two doses of either the Pfizer-BioNTech BNT162b2 vaccine (n=8) or the Moderna mRNA-1273 vaccine (n=2) were administered to participants. Post-COVID blood samples were collected from convalescent patients a median of roughly 100 days after diagnosis, with a range of roughly 30 to 161 days. The paper's findings and limits, for the study overall: The number of convalescent patients in the study was relatively small, and the study did not examine early timepoints following natural infection. Among the post-vaccine SARS-CoV-2-reactive clones in convalescent patients, a median 86.3% showed up only after vaccination, which suggests vaccine-specific priming. The median count of SARS-CoV-2-reactive clonotypes went up from approximately 22 after infection to a few dozen after vaccination, although the change was not significant. In convalescent patients, nearly all vaccine-specific clones (304 of 307) were found to be mono-reactive for SARS-CoV-2 spike rather than cross-reactive with common cold coronaviruses.

Sample treatment or condition, as interpreted from the label and publication: approximately nine-day PBMC culture with coronavirus spike peptide pools or control peptides (ViraFEST assay). The study used the ViraFEST assay, which expanded antigen-specific T cells with peptide pools and then identified expanded clonotypes by TCR sequencing. The convalescent patients' positive SARS-CoV-2 PCR tests fell between March and December 2020, which was before the Alpha, Beta and Delta variants emerged in the United States. Each well held approximately 2 million PBMCs cultured in IMDM containing roughly 5% human AB serum and 9 to 10 IU/ml IL-2, with roughly 10 ug/ml peptide pools added. Half of the culture medium was replaced with fresh IL-2-containing medium on days 3 and 7. CD4+ T cells were isolated after roughly nine days of culture through negative selection using the EasySep CD4+ T cell isolation kit. Ficoll-Paque Plus gradient centrifugation was used to isolate PBMCs from whole blood, and the isolated PBMCs were then either used fresh or cryopreserved at -140C. Triplicate wells were generally used for each culture condition.

Library method: PCR. TCR sequencing of DNA from cultured CD4+ T cells used the Oncomine TCR Beta short-read assay at the Johns Hopkins FTIC core. Genomic DNA was extracted from the cultured CD4+ T cells with the QIAamp micro DNA kit. Oncomine TCR Beta libraries from cultured CD4+ T cells were pooled using unique dual indexes and sequenced on an Illumina iSeq 100. The paper's data handling went like this. Non-productive sequences were filtered out, and CDR3s that did not start with C, did not end with F or W, or were shorter than 7 amino acids were discarded. The MANAFEST web application was used to identify antigen-specific clonotypes by comparing peptide-stimulated wells against reference wells and other culture wells. An FDR below 0.05, an odds ratio above 5, and a productive frequency above 0.1% in at least two of three replicate wells were required for clones to be considered positive. A clonotype was classed as cross-reactive if the clonotype showed significant expansion both in SARS-CoV-2 spike wells and in at least one common cold coronavirus spike condition. Similarity between CDR3 sequences was evaluated in R version 3.6.1 using Levenshtein distances (stringdist) and unrooted phylogenetic trees (ape). TCRdb applied fastp at Q25 and MiXCR to the public reads, then kept only in-frame beta chains. Identical CDR3 proteins give one entry, which carries the most common genes and DNA. TCRdb, not the original authors, processed these V and J calls. For this sample there are over 15,000 distinct CDR3 sequences; 52% appear just once. Together, the top ten hold 3.7% of the sample.

Note on this clonotype: Its antigen is not yet known. Per-base qualities were not stored, and no clone one base away is much larger.

From its cysteine to its phenylalanine, the CDR3 spans 16 amino acids. Just the 48-base CDR3 DNA is kept, in frame starting at base 1. V is pruned by 3 bases and J by 4 bases, leaving 7 bases of the junction without a gene match. According to the germline V gene (reference sequence), CDR1 reads LNHNV and CDR2 reads YYDKDF. This TCR derives from a human donor who had recovered from COVID-19. Here the sequenced sample was CD4+ T cells from blood, cultured in vitro, taken before SARS-CoV-2 vaccination. Recombination linked TRBV15 to TRBJ1-3, with 9 bases in between that match TRBD1. The CDR3 reads CATSSVPGQGGNTIYF. The base sequence is TGTGCCACCAGCAGTGTGCCGGGACAGGGCGGAAACACCATATATTTT.